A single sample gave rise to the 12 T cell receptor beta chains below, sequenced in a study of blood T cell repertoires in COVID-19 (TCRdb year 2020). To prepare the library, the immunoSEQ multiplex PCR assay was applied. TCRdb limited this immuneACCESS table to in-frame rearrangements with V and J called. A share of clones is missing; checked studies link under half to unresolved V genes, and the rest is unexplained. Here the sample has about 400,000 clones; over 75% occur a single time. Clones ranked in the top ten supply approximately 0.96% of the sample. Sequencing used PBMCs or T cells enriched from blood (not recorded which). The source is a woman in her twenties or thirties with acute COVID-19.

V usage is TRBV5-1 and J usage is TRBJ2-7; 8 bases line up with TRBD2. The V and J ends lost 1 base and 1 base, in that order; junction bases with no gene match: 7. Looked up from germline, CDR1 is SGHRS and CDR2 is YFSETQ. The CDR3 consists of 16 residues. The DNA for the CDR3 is TGCGCCAGCAGCTTGCCCCCAGCGGGGGTTTCCTACGAGCAGTACTTC. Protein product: CASSLPPAGVSYEQYF.

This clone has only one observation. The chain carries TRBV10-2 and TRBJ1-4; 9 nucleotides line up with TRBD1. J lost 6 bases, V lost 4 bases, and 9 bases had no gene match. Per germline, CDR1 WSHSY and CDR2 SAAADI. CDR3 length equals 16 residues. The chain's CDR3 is CASSAPGQGFDEKLFF. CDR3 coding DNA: TGCGCCAGCAGTGCCCCGGGACAGGGTTTTGATGAAAAACTGTTTTTT.

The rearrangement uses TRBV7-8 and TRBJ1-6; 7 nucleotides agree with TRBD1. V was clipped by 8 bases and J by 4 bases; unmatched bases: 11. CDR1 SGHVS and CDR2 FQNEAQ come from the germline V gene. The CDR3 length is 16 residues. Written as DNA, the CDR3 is TGTGCCAGCCATCTCACAGGGGAAACTTATAATTCACCCCTCCACTTT. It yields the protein CASHLTGETYNSPLHF. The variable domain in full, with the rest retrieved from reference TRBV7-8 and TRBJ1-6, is GAGVSQSPRYKVAKRGQDVALRCDPISGHVSLFWYQQALGQGPEFLTYFQNEAQLDKSGLPSDRFFAERPEGSVSTLKIQRTQQEDSAVYLCASHLTGETYNSPLHFGNGTRLTVT.

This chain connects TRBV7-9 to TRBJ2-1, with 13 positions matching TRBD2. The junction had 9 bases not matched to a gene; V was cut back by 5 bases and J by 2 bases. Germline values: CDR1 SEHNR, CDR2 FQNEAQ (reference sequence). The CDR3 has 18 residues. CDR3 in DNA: TGTGCCAGCAGCGCGGGACAACTAGCGGGGGGGCCCTACAATGAGCAGTTCTTC. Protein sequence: CASSAGQLAGGPYNEQFF.

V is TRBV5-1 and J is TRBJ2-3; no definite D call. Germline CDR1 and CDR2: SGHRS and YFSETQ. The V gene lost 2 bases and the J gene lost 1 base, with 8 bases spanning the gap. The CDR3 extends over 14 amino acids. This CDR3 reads CASSFGQGTDTQYF. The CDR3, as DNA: TGCGCCAGCAGCTTCGGTCAGGGCACAGATACGCAGTATTTT.

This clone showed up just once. The CDR3, as DNA: TGTGCCAGCAGCTTCCCAGGGGGCGGGTATGAAAAACTGTTTTTT. Translating gives CASSFPGGGYEKLFF. V gene TRBV7-9 combines with J gene TRBJ1-4, with 8 bases aligning to TRBD1. V gave up 3 bases and J gave up 6 bases; unmatched junction bases: 6. CDR3 length equals 15 residues. The germline CDR1 and CDR2 sequences are SEHNR and FQNEAQ (reference sequence).

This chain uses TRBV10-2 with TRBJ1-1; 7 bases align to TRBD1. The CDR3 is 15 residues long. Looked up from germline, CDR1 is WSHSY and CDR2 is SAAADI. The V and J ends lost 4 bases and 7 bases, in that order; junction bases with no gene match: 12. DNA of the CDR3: TGCGCCAGCAGTGTGGGGGCAGGGGGTGGAGGTGAAGCTTTCTTT. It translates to CASSVGAGGGGEAFF.

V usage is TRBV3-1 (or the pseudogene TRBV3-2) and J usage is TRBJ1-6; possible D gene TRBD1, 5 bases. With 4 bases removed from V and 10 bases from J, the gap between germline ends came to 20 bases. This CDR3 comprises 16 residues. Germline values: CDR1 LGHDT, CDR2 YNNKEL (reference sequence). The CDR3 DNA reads TGTGCCAGCAGCCCATGGGAGAGCAGGGAGGGCTCACCCCTCCACTTT. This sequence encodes CASSPWESREGSPLHF.

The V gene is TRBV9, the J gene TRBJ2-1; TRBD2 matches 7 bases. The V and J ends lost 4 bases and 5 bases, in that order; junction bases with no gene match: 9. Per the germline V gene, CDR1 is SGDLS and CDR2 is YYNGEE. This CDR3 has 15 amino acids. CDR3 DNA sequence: TGTGCCAGCAGCCCCCTGGCTAGCGGAAACAATGAGCAGTTCTTC. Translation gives CASSPLASGNNEQFF.

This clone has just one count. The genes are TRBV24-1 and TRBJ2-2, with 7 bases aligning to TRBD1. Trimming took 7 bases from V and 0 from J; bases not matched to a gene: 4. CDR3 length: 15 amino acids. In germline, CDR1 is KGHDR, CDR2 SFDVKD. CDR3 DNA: TGTGCCACCAGCCTGCAGGGGGCGAACACCGGGGAGCTGTTTTTT. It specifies CATSLQGANTGELFF.

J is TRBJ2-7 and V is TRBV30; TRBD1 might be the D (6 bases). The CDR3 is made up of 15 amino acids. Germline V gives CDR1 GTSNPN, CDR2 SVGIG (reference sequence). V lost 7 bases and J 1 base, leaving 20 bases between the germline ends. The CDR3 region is CASQGTGHGSYEQYF. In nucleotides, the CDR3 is TGTGCCTCCCAAGGAACGGGACACGGTTCCTACGAGCAGTACTTC. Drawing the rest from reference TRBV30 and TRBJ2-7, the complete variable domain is SQTIHQWPATLVQPVGSPLSLECTVEGTSNPNLYWYRQAAGRGLQLLFYSVGIGQISSEVPQNLSASRPQDRQFILSSKKLLLSDSGFYLCASQGTGHGSYEQYFGPGTRLTVT.

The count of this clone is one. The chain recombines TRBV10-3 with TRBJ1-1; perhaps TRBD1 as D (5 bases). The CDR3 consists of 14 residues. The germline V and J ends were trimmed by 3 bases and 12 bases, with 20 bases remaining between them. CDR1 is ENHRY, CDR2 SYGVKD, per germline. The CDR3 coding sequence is TGTGCCATCAGTGACGCGGGGCCCGCCTCTGAGCCTTTCTTT. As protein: CAISDAGPASEPFF.